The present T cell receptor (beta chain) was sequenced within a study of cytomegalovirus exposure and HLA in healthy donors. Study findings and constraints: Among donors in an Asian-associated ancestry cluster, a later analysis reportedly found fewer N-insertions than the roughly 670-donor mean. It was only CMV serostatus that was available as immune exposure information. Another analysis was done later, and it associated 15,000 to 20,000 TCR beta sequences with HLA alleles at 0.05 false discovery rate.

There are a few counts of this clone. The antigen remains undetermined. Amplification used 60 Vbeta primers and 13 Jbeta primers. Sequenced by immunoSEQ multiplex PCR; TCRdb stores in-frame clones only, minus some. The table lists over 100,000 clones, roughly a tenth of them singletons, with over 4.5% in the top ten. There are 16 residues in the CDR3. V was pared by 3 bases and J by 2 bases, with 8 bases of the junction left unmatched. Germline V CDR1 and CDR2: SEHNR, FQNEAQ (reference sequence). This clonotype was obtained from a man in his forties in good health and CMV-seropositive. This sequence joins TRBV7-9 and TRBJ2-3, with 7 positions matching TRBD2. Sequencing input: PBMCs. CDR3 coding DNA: TGTGCCAGCAGCTTTCCCCCTAGCGGTCTCACAGATACGCAGTATTTT. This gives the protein CASSFPPSGLTDTQYF.